Sequencing of this TCR beta chain was carried out in a study of cytomegalovirus exposure and HLA in healthy donors. Study in general: Drawn from HLA-typed donors, tens of millions of unique TCRs were held in an early data release. Study-level results: Immune exposure information available was restricted to CMV serostatus.

The CDR3 spans 16 residues. Germline CDR1 MNHNY, CDR2 SVGAGI (reference sequence). The germline V and J ends were trimmed by 6 bases and 0 bases, with 18 bases remaining between them. PCR employed 60 Vbeta and 13 Jbeta primers. Measured with immunoSEQ multiplex PCR; TCRdb has only the in-frame clones, and not every one. The table lists about 59,000 clones, roughly 90% of them singletons. Note on this clone: The antigen remains unidentified.

V and J are TRBV6-6 and TRBJ2-7, with a tentative D call TRBD2 (5 bases). Sequencing input: PBMCs. The sequence derives from a man aged 30 to 39 in good health and CMV-seropositive. The CDR3 sequence is CASSPVSSAYSYEQYF. In DNA, the CDR3 is TGTGCCAGCAGCCCAGTCAGTAGCGCCTACTCCTACGAGCAGTACTTC.